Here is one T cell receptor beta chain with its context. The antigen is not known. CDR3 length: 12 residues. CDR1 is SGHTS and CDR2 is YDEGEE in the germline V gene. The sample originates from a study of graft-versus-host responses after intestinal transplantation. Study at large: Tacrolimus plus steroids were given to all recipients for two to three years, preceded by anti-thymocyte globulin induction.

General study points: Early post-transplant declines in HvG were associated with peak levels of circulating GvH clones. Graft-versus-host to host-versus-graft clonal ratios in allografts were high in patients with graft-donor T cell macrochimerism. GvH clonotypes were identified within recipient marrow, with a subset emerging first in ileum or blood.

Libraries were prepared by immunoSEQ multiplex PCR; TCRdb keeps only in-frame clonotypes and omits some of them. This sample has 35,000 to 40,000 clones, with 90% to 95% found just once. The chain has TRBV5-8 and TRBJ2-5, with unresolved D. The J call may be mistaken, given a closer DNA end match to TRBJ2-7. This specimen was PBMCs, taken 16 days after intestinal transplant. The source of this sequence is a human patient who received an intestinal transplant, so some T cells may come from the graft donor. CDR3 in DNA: TGTGCCAGCAGCTTGGTGGCCTACGAGCAGTACTTC. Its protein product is CASSLVAYEQYF.